This T cell receptor beta chain originates from a study of T cells expressing NK-cell markers. Across the study: Most of the eight sequenced donors tested HCMV-seropositive; one tested seronegative.

cDNA encoding TCR beta was synthesized via 5'RACE template switching incorporating UMIs. Reprocessing the 5' RACE reads, TCRdb reports a single entry for every CDR3 protein and omits DNA. The repertoire table contains about 390,000 distinct CDR3 sequences. The length of the CDR3 is 15 residues. Germline V lookup: CDR1 MNHEY, CDR2 SVGAGI. This TCR came from a woman in her fifties or sixties in good health. The material sequenced was blood T cells: a sorted CD56 or NKG2C T cell subset, CD4+ or CD8+ T cells, or bulk PBMC T cells (not recorded which). This chain uses TRBV6-5 with TRBJ2-3; the D call of TRBD2 rests on TCRdb alone, since no DNA is present to check it. CDR3 protein: CASSYSAGPTDTQYF.